This T cell receptor beta chain was sequenced in a study of blood T cells in healthy people across ages (dated by TCRdb to the mid-2010s). About the full investigation: In model experiments, template switching captured roughly one uniquely barcoded TCR beta cDNA molecule for every two T cells. The donors were split into four age groups: young (average 16 years), middle-aged (about 40), aged (more than 55) and long-lived (approximately 80). To track age-related changes in TCR beta repertoire diversity, the study relied on deep sequencing normalized with unique cDNA molecular identifiers. The study analyzed two additional independent replicas of 1 million unique cDNA reads from the same blood draw for two donors, one aged 18 to 30 and one aged 80 or older. To avoid experimental bias, donors of different ages were randomly spread across the sequencing lanes.

Study-wide conclusions, independent of this receptor: Because profiling used bulk unsorted PBMCs, naive and antigen-experienced compartments could not be compared conclusively. Compared with the aged group, more naive CD4+ T cells, fewer expanded clones and increased TCR diversity were shown by the long-lived group, suggesting age selection. Observed TCR beta diversity correlated strongly with the percentage of naive T cells measured by flow cytometry. Because the CMV infection status of the donors was unknown, age-related changes in expanded clonotypes may potentially have been confounded. Estimates of total diversity based on one million sequenced T cells were regarded as lower bounds and as underestimates. As age increased, observed TCR beta diversity per million T cells dropped in a roughly linear way, and a significant reduction was already evident by age around 41.

Receptors were amplified or captured by 5' RACE. Data came from an Illumina HiSeq 2500. A second PCR of about 7 to 12 cycles was run with a J-beta primer mix and a sample-barcoded 5' primer. A unique molecular identifier was introduced onto each TCR beta cDNA molecule by a template-switch 5' adaptor carrying 12 random nucleotides. Each sample yielded at least 3 million CDR3-containing paired-end reads. First-strand cDNA synthesis was performed from all RNA using the Mint cDNA synthesis kit, with priming by a TRBC-specific oligonucleotide. All cDNA was treated with uracil-DNA glycosylase and then went through a first 18-cycle PCR with the universal primers M1SS and BC2_uni_R. Under the source paper's analysis protocol: For normalization, 1 million high-quality reads, each with a distinct molecular identifier, were randomly selected from each sample. Instead of being binned into consensus sequences, reads with shared molecular identifiers were discarded. MiTCR, set to a Q25 quality threshold and the strictest error-elimination algorithm, was used for CDR3 identification, clonotype clustering and error correction. A nonparametric unseen species model with Euler transformation was used to estimate lower-bound total TCR beta diversity. TCRdb itself trimmed the public reads at Q25 with fastp, ran MiXCR and retained productive beta chains. Merged by CDR3 protein, the rows form single entries marked with the most common genes and DNA. TCRdb's processing, not the authors' own work, is the source of the V and J calls. The table for this sample lists 800,000 or so distinct CDR3 sequences; 62% of them were counted only once. The ten most abundant clones make up approximately 30% of the sample.

The table lists this clonotype with a count of one. Its recognized antigen is unknown. No qualities accompany the bases; no much larger clone lies one base away. Donors were about 36 systemically healthy Caucasian individuals from Russia aged roughly 6 to 100 years. About 9.8 milliliters of peripheral blood were drawn from each donor into EDTA-treated Vacutainer tubes. Ficoll-Paque density-gradient centrifugation was used to isolate PBMCs, with at least 7 million per sample. Trizol reagent was used to extract total RNA from PBMCs, with at least 6 micrograms per sample. Naive CD45RAhigh/CD27high T cell percentages were measured by flow cytometry on a PBMC aliquot from every donor. Reading from cysteine to phenylalanine, the CDR3 counts 16 amino acids. Of all the DNA, just the CDR3 is kept, 48 bases in frame from base 1. V is cut by 8 bases and J by 4 bases, and the space between the germline ends is 21 bases. CDR1 SEHNR and CDR2 FQNEAQ were looked up in the germline V gene (reference sequence).

Material for sequencing was blood. Recombination linked TRBV7-9 to TRBJ2-1, with a tentative D gene TRBD2 over 7 matching bases. The TCR sequence derives from a man aged 25 to 40 in good health. CDR3 sequence: CASPGKYGGLYNEQFF. At the DNA level, the sequence is TGTGCCAGCCCGGGGAAGTACGGGGGGCTATACAATGAGCAGTTCTTC.